These T cell receptor beta chains were read from a single sample in a study of cytotoxic CD8 clonotypes in ibrutinib-treated CLL. Assay: immunoSEQ multiplex PCR; the TCRdb copy retains only in-frame clones and omits some. The table includes fewer than 400,000 clones, about 61% detected once. The sample consisted of PBMCs, taken after 36 months of ibrutinib treatment. The origin of the receptors is a human donor with chronic lymphocytic leukemia. Each CDR3 is given with its conserved first and last residue. The D gene is left open where the match is weak. Clone size is shown for a subset of rows, as once, few, many or a class of expanded clone.

D gene: NA
clone size: NA
V gene: TRBV6-1
J gene: TRBJ1-1
CDR3 protein: CASSEVLRNTEAFF
CDR3 DNA: TGTGCCAGCAGTGAAGTTTTACGGAACACTGAAGCTTTCTTT

D gene: TRBD1
clone size: NA
V gene: TRBV9
J gene: TRBJ2-5
CDR3 protein: CASSPRGDSEETQYF
CDR3 DNA: TGTGCCAGCAGCCCCCGAGGGGACAGTGAAGAGACCCAGTACTTC

D gene: TRBD1
clone size: NA
V gene: TRBV2
J gene: TRBJ2-3
CDR3 protein: CASSDEGADTQYF
CDR3 DNA: TGTGCCAGCAGTGATGAGGGGGCCGATACGCAGTATTTT

D gene: TRBD1
clone size: NA
V gene: TRBV4-1
J gene: TRBJ1-4
CDR3 protein: CASSTGQGLATNEKLFF
CDR3 DNA: TGCGCCAGCAGCACGGGACAGGGTCTTGCAACTAATGAAAAACTGTTTTTT

D gene: NA
clone size: NA
V gene: TRBV11-3
J gene: TRBJ2-1
CDR3 protein: CASSLIGSSYNEQFF
CDR3 DNA: TGTGCCAGCAGCTTAATAGGGAGCTCCTACAATGAGCAGTTCTTC

D gene: TRBD2
clone size: NA
V gene: TRBV18
J gene: TRBJ2-2
CDR3 protein: CASRFSTSGTNTGELFF
CDR3 DNA: TGTGCCAGCCGCTTCTCAACTAGCGGGACGAACACCGGGGAGCTGTTTTTT

D gene: TRBD2
clone size: few
V gene: TRBV2
J gene: TRBJ2-5
CDR3 protein: CASSPGLAAQETQYF
CDR3 DNA: TGTGCCAGCAGCCCGGGACTAGCGGCCCAAGAGACCCAGTACTTC

D gene: NA
clone size: NA
V gene: TRBV7-3
J gene: TRBJ2-5
CDR3 protein: CASSFPVGDRRQETQYF
CDR3 DNA: TGTGCCAGCAGCTTCCCTGTAGGGGACCGGCGGCAAGAGACCCAGTACTTC

D gene: NA
clone size: NA
V gene: TRBV7-8
J gene: TRBJ1-2
CDR3 protein: CASSFPDRYGYTF
CDR3 DNA: TGTGCCAGCAGCTTCCCGGACCGGTATGGCTACACCTTC

D gene: NA
clone size: once
V gene: TRBV27
J gene: TRBJ2-7
CDR3 protein: CASSLSLAEVFYEQYF
CDR3 DNA: TGTGCCAGCAGTTTATCCCTGGCAGAGGTCTTCTACGAGCAGTACTTC